This T cell receptor beta chain was obtained from a study of long-term antiretroviral therapy in people with HIV. The V end was cut by 1 base, the J end by 5 bases, with 12 bases between. This CDR3 contains 14 residues. Germline V gives CDR1 SGHKS, CDR2 YYEKEE (reference sequence). With survey level as its setting, the immunoSEQ assay was v3.0. The method was immunoSEQ multiplex PCR; TCRdb's version includes in-frame clones alone and lacks a portion of them. The table has about 18,000 clones, roughly 89% seen once; the top ten hold more than 9%. The sequence was obtained from a man over 45 with HIV. The V and J genes are TRBV5-5 and TRBJ1-1, with a weak D call TRBD1 (5 bases). The sample consisted of unsorted PBMCs, taken 3 years after starting antiretroviral therapy. CDR3 nucleotides: TGTGCCAGCAGCTTGCCCCCAGGGAGGACTGAAGCTTTCTTT. Encoded protein: CASSLPPGRTEAFF.